The sequence of this T cell receptor beta chain was determined in a study of blood T cells in healthy people across ages. The use of a sample-barcoded 5' primer and a J-beta primer mix characterized a second PCR of about 7 to 12 cycles. MiXCR, applied by TCRdb to the 5' RACE reads, yields one record per CDR3 protein. In the table there are roughly 1 million distinct CDR3 sequences, roughly 24% of which are singletons. The data were also submitted as part of a second study, on T cells of mothers and their children.

Sequenced input: blood. The receptor's source is a girl aged 2 to 9 in good health.

CDR3 bases: TGTGCCAGCAGGTCGACAGGGGACAATGAGCAGTTCTTC. This sequence encodes CASRSTGDNEQFF. The chain couples TRBV7-2 to TRBJ2-1; 8 nucleotides align to TRBD1. Trimming took 6 bases from V and 5 from J; bases not matched to a gene: 3. The CDR3 covers 13 residues. Germline CDR1 SGHTA, CDR2 FQGNSA.